Presented here are 25 T cell receptor beta chains from one specimen sequenced in a study of T-cell memory formation after mild COVID-19. Via MiXCR, TCRdb re-called the 5' RACE reads, giving one row per CDR3 protein. The table includes 250,000 or so distinct CDR3 sequences, about a sixth detected once. What was sequenced was PBMCs or a T cell subset sorted from them (not recorded which). These receptors all come from a man younger than 35 who had mild COVID-19 (a few samples of this study predate the infection). Cell type and time point are not known.

This clonotype was observed many times. The chain combines TRBV10-3 with TRBJ2-1; no definite D call. With 8 bases removed from V and 1 base from J, the gap between germline ends came to 12 bases. The CDR3 is 14 residues long. Germline CDR1 reads ENHRY; CDR2 reads SYGVKD. For the CDR3, the DNA is TGTGCCATCCGACGGTTAGGGTCCTACAATGAGCAGTTCTTC. This translates into CAIRRLGSYNEQFF.

The gene calls are TRBV7-2 and TRBJ2-2; 7 bases map to TRBD1. This CDR3 spans 13 amino acids. The trim removed 8 bases at V and 4 bases at J, leaving 4 bases unmatched. The germline gives CDR1 SGHTA, CDR2 FQGNSA. DNA for the CDR3: TGTGCCAGCTACAGGGGACCCACCGGGGAGCTGTTTTTT. Its protein is CASYRGPTGELFF.

In this sample, this clonotype turned up a few times. The V call is TRBV7-9, the J call TRBJ1-6; TRBD1 agrees at 7 bases. Germline values: CDR1 SEHNR, CDR2 FQNEAQ (reference sequence). The junction had 8 bases not matched to a gene; V was cut back by 8 bases and J by 7 bases. The CDR3 is made up of 14 amino acids. CDR3 bases: TGTGCCAGCCGGGGAGGGGACAGAAATTCACCCCTCCACTTT. Amino acid sequence: CASRGGDRNSPLHF.

The chain links TRBV20-1 to TRBJ2-1; TRBD2 might be the D (7 bases). Between the trimmed V and J ends, which lost 0 bases and 9 bases, there was a span of 21 bases. The CDR3 contains 16 residues. CDR1 is DFQATT, CDR2 SNEGSKA, per germline (reference sequence). This CDR3 is CSARDNGGRGVTEQFF. As DNA, the CDR3 is TGCAGTGCTAGAGATAACGGGGGGCGTGGGGTTACTGAGCAGTTCTTC.

This clonotype showed up just a few times. The chain uses TRBV18 and TRBJ1-1; 7 bases agree with TRBD1. Germline V gene lookup returns CDR1 KGHSH and CDR2 LQKENI. The CDR3 loop spans 14 amino acids. V trimming: 6 bases; J trimming: 4 bases; junction bases outside the gene matches: 8. CDR3 nucleotide sequence: TGTGCCAGCTCTCCCGACGCAGGGGGCACTGAAGCTTTCTTT. The encoded protein is CASSPDAGGTEAFF.

This clonotype turned up a few times. This rearrangement joins TRBV7-6 to TRBJ1-1, with D hard to call. CDR1 is SGHVS, CDR2 FNYEAQ, per germline. There are 15 residues in the CDR3. V dropped 4 bases and J dropped 4 bases, with 16 bases sitting between them. CDR3 region: CASSSPGGSGTEAFF. The CDR3 DNA reads as TGTGCCAGCAGCTCCCCGGGTGGGTCGGGCACTGAAGCTTTCTTT.

Only a few counts were recorded for this clonotype. The chain has TRBV19 and TRBJ1-5, with a weak D call TRBD1 (6 bases). The V end was cut by 7 bases, the J end by 0 bases, with 16 bases between. Germline CDR1 reads LNHDA; CDR2 reads SQIVND (reference sequence). The CDR3 runs 16 residues. The DNA of the CDR3 is TGTGCCAGTACCGGGAGGGGACAAATTAGCAATCAGCCCCAGCATTTT. It codes for CASTGRGQISNQPQHF. The entire variable domain, with the rest obtained from reference TRBV19 and TRBJ1-5, is as follows: DGGITQSPKYLFRKEGQNVTLSCEQNLNHDAMYWYRQDPGQGLRLIYYSQIVNDFQKGDIAEGYSVSREKKESFPLTVTSAQKNPTAFYLCASTGRGQISNQPQHFGDGTRLSIL.

V is TRBV20-1 and J is TRBJ1-4; 7 nucleotides agree with TRBD1. Unmatched junction bases numbered 4, after V lost 0 bases and J lost 3 bases. The V gene's germline CDR1 is DFQATT and CDR2 SNEGSKA (reference sequence). The CDR3 is made up of 15 amino acids. The CDR3: CSARDAGGSNEKLFF. In DNA, the CDR3 is TGCAGTGCTAGAGATGCAGGGGGGTCTAATGAAAAACTGTTTTTT.

This clonotype appeared once. The chain recombines TRBV5-1 with TRBJ2-7; a weak D match, TRBD2 (6 bases). Trimming took off 7 bases at V and 0 bases at J, with 14 bases between the two ends. Germline lookup yields CDR1 SGHRS and CDR2 YFSETQ. This CDR3 has 14 amino acids. The CDR3 bases are TGCGCCAGCCGAAGGGACGGGAGCTCCTACGAGCAGTACGTC. Its translation is CASRRDGSSYEQYV.

This clonotype came up a few times. The genes are TRBV4-2 and TRBJ2-7; 8 nucleotides agree with TRBD1. Germline V lookup: CDR1 LGHNA, CDR2 YNFKEQ. V dropped 0 bases and J dropped 2; count of bases not matched to a gene: 3. There are 15 residues in the CDR3. The chain's CDR3 is CASSQDRGQAYEQYF. Here the CDR3 DNA reads TGTGCCAGCAGCCAAGATCGGGGACAGGCCTACGAGCAGTACTTC.

V is TRBV6-2 or TRBV6-3 and J is TRBJ2-1; 7 bases agree with TRBD1. Looked up from germline, CDR1 is MNHEY and CDR2 is SVGEGT. This CDR3 contains 17 residues. The J segment lost 0 bases and the V segment lost 6 bases, leaving 11 bases of the junction unmatched. The chain's CDR3 is CASSYLPGQSSYNEQFF. The DNA for the CDR3 is TGTGCCAGCAGCTATCTACCGGGACAGTCCTCCTACAATGAGCAGTTCTTC.

This clonotype was detected only a few times. The chain combines TRBV7-2 with TRBJ2-7, with D tentatively TRBD1 or TRBD2 (5 bases each). The CDR3 contains 15 residues. CDR1 SGHTA and CDR2 FQGNSA come from the germline V gene. Trimming pared 5 bases from V and 5 bases from J, leaving 19 bases between. The CDR3 loop reads CASSPNWAGSNEQYF. The CDR3 nucleotides are TGTGCCAGCAGCCCGAATTGGGCAGGGAGCAACGAGCAGTACTTC.

This clonotype has more than one count but fewer than ten. J is TRBJ1-1 and V is TRBV29-1, with 7 bases aligning to TRBD1. This CDR3 is 11 amino acids long. Unmatched junction bases numbered 7, after V lost 5 bases and J lost 10 bases. Germline V CDR1 and CDR2: SQVTM, ANQGSEA. The CDR3: CSVRQGSSAFF. The CDR3 DNA reads TGCAGCGTTAGACAGGGATCGTCAGCTTTCTTT.

V and J are TRBV12-3 or TRBV12-4 and TRBJ2-3; 7 bases map to TRBD1. With 5 bases clipped from V and 2 bases from J, the junction kept 7 bases outside the gene matches. This CDR3 has 15 amino acids. CDR3 amino acids: CASSPTDRDTDTQYF. The CDR3 coding sequence is TGTGCCAGCAGTCCTACCGACAGGGACACAGATACGCAGTATTTT.

This chain links TRBV30 with TRBJ1-2; D might be TRBD1 (5 bases). The ends were cut back, 1 base at V and 4 bases at J, with 10 bases in the middle. The CDR3 extends over 13 amino acids. The V gene's germline CDR1 is GTSNPN and CDR2 SVGIG (reference sequence). CDR3 in amino acids: CAWSGGRVYGYTF. DNA for the CDR3: TGTGCCTGGAGTGGGGGCAGGGTCTATGGCTACACCTTC.

The CDR3 loop reads CASSQYLAGPTDTQYF. The CDR3 bases are TGTGCCAGCAGCCAATACCTAGCGGGCCCCACAGATACGCAGTATTTT. The genes are TRBV3-1 and TRBJ2-3, with 8 bases that match TRBD2. Germline lookup yields CDR1 LGHDT and CDR2 YNNKEL (reference sequence). J lost 2 bases, V lost 2 bases, and 6 bases had no gene match. CDR3 length equals 16 residues.

The gene calls are TRBV7-8 and TRBJ1-3; D remains unclear. Germline lookup yields CDR1 SGHVS and CDR2 FQNEAQ. V lost 6 bases and J lost 1, with 13 bases in between. This CDR3 region has 15 residues. CDR3 nucleotide sequence: TGTGCCAGCAGTGGTACAAACCCTTCTGGAAACACCATATATTTT. Translated: CASSGTNPSGNTIYF.

This clonotype was counted between two and nine times. V is TRBV2 and J is TRBJ2-7; 7 bases line up with TRBD2. The length of the CDR3 is 13 residues. In germline, CDR1 is SNHLY, CDR2 FYNNEI. The ends lost 9 bases at V and 0 bases at J; junction bases unmatched: 5. The CDR3 protein is CASYGGNSYEQYV. In DNA form, the CDR3 reads TGTGCCAGTTACGGGGGGAACTCCTACGAGCAGTACGTC.

The genes are TRBV4-3 and TRBJ2-3, with D perhaps given as TRBD1 or TRBD2 (5 bases each). V was trimmed by 4 bases and J by 1 base, leaving 21 bases between them. The CDR3 covers 18 residues. From germline, CDR1 is LGHNA and CDR2 YSLEER. The CDR3, as DNA: TGCGCCAGCAGCCGAGGGGCCCGGTTGGGAAGAGGCACAGATACGCAGTATTTT. Translated: CASSRGARLGRGTDTQYF.

This clonotype occurred a few times. The V gene is TRBV9, the J gene TRBJ2-4; 7 nucleotides match TRBD1. Germline CDR1 is SGDLS and CDR2 is YYNGEE. V was pared by 4 bases and J by 6 bases, with 7 bases of the junction left unmatched. This CDR3 is 14 amino acids long. The CDR3 nucleotides read TGTGCCAGCAGCCCTGACGGACAGGCAAACATTCAGTACTTC. Translated, it gives CASSPDGQANIQYF.

In its sample, this clonotype was seen a few times. The rearrangement links TRBV4-2 to TRBJ2-1; D is uncertain. CDR1 and CDR2 (germline): LGHNA, YNFKEQ. Between the trimmed V and J ends, which lost 0 bases and 6 bases, there was a span of 6 bases. This CDR3 has 13 amino acids. The CDR3 DNA reads as TGTGCCAGCAGCCAAGAACGGTTCAATGAGCAGTTCTTC. Its protein is CASSQERFNEQFF.

V is TRBV10-3 and J is TRBJ2-1; 11 bases fit TRBD2. The V and J ends lost 3 bases and 0 bases, in that order; junction bases with no gene match: 7. The CDR3 has 18 residues. In germline, CDR1 is ENHRY, CDR2 SYGVKD. CDR3 sequence reads: CAISDGTSGLSSYNEQFF. DNA of the CDR3: TGTGCCATCAGTGATGGGACTAGCGGTCTTAGCTCCTACAATGAGCAGTTCTTC.

This clonotype came up a few times. The CDR3 nucleotides are TGCGCCAGCAGCCAAGACGAGAGGGCCGGGGATACGCAGTATTTT. Its protein product is CASSQDERAGDTQYF. The chain uses TRBV4-3 and TRBJ2-3; maybe TRBD2 (5 bases). The CDR3 extends over 15 amino acids. The V and J ends lost 0 bases and 6 bases respectively, with 13 bases between them. From germline, CDR1 is LGHNA and CDR2 YSLEER.

This clonotype appeared many times. The chain recombines TRBV4-1 with TRBJ1-1; D unclear. The germline gives CDR1 MGHRA, CDR2 YSYEKL. V dropped 0 bases and J dropped 5 bases, with 7 bases sitting between them. This CDR3 has 13 residues. The CDR3 nucleotides read TGCGCCAGCAGCCAAGATCGTCGGACTGAAGCTTTCTTT. It specifies CASSQDRRTEAFF.

The rearrangement uses TRBV7-9 and TRBJ2-1; unclear D gene. This CDR3 has 13 residues. V was shortened by 2 bases and J by 4 bases, with 6 bases between the two germline ends. Germline V CDR1 and CDR2: SEHNR, FQNEAQ (reference sequence). The CDR3 region has the DNA TGTGCCAGCAGCTTATTCAGATACAATGAGCAGTTCTTC. Translation: CASSLFRYNEQFF.